This T cell receptor (beta chain) was identified during a study of T-cell memory formation after mild COVID-19. Findings and caveats of the study: Mainly in CM and EM were contracting CD4+ clones; CD8+ were in EMRA.

TCRdb reanalysed the 5' RACE reads using MiXCR and keeps one entry per CDR3 protein. Found here are around 200,000 distinct CDR3 sequences, roughly 10% of them singletons; the top ten hold about 3.8%. A word on this clonotype: Its antigen is not identified.

CDR1 is SGHTA and CDR2 is FQGNSA in the germline V gene. The CDR3 spans 13 residues. Germline trimming cut 5 bases from V and 10 bases from J; bases unmatched to any gene: 7. The chain is built from TRBV7-2 and TRBJ2-1; 8 bases agree with TRBD1. This receptor was taken from a man younger than 35 who had mild COVID-19 (a few samples of this study predate the infection). Cell type and time point are not known. The specimen was PBMCs or a T cell subset sorted from them (not recorded which). CDR3 DNA: TGTGCCAGCAGCATAGGGGCAGGGGGCGAGCAGTTCTTC. This translates into CASSIGAGGEQFF.